This TCR beta chain was captured by sequencing in a study of blood T cell repertoires in COVID-19. Overall study: COVID-19 samples from acute and convalescent phases originated in the United States, Italy and Spain.

The V gene end was trimmed by 4 bases and the J gene end by 8 bases; junction bases not matched to a gene: 5. The length of the CDR3 is 13 residues. In the authors' methods: Estimation of nucleated cell counts relied on the amplification of reference gene primers. The assay was immunoSEQ multiplex PCR, and TCRdb's table has in-frame clones only and misses some. Clonal size and the V and J genes are those of that table, whereas D and trimming came from the DNA. The sample holds 200,000 to 250,000 clones, 70% to 85% seen once. The chain joins TRBV12-3 or TRBV12-4 to TRBJ1-2; the match to TRBD1 covers 9 bases. The specimen sequenced was peripheral blood. The clonotype was recovered from an elderly woman with acute or convalescent COVID-19. CDR3 sequence: CASSSGTGSGYTF. CDR3 nucleotide sequence: TGTGCCAGCAGTTCCGGGACAGGGAGCGGCTACACCTTC.